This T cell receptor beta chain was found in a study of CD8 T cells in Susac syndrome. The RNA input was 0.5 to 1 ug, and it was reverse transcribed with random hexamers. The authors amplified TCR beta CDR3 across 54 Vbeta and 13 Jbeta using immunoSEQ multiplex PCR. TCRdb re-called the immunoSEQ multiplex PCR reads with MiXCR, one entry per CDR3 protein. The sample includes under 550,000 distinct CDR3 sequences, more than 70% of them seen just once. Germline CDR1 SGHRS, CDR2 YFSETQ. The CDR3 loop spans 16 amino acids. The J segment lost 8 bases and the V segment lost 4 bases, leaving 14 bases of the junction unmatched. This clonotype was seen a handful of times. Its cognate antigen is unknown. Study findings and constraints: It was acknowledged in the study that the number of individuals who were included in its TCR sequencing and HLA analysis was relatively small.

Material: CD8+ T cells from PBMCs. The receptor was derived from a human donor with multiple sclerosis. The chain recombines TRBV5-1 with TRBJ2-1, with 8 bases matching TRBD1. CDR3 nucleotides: TGCGCCAGCAGCGGCCCGACAGGGGCACTACAATATGAGCAGTTCTTC. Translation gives CASSGPTGALQYEQFF.